This T cell receptor (beta chain) emerged from a study of Graves' ophthalmopathy and Graves' hyperthyroidism listed by TCRdb under 2018. Looking at the study overall: Peripheral blood samples were taken at the time of initial diagnosis, before any treatment was given. To explore V-J signatures that distinguish ophthalmopathy from hyperthyroidism, a discovery set of 95 to 100 patients was enrolled, made up of more than 40 with ophthalmopathy and some 58 with stable hyperthyroidism. In total, approximately 130 blood samples were TCR-sequenced: 43 ophthalmopathy, over 70 hyperthyroidism and roughly 17 hyperthyroidism-to-ophthalmopathy patients. For independent validation, a separate cohort was made up of around 19 hyperthyroidism patients plus 17 patients who later progressed from hyperthyroidism to ophthalmopathy. The study used signatures of the TCR beta repertoire to tell Graves' ophthalmopathy apart from Graves' hyperthyroidism and to predict which patients would progress to ophthalmopathy. After sampling, hyperthyroidism patients received methimazole starting at 30 mg daily, and ophthalmopathy patients received high-dose intravenous methylprednisolone. T-cell repertoires of thyroid tissue and blood were compared in about six hyperthyroidism patients.

CDR1 and CDR2 are drawn from the germline V gene (reference sequence): SEHNR, FQNEAQ. The CDR3 covers 19 residues, taking in both the cysteine and the phenylalanine. The CDR3 DNA has 57 bases and is translated from base 1. For repertoire sequencing, the TCR beta CDR3 regions were amplified from RNA transcripts. HTBI primers and the Qiagen OneStep RT-PCR kit were used in a first-round RT-PCR, which was followed by a second-round multiplex PCR, size selection and purification. Libraries were sequenced paired-end with 100 bp reads on an Illumina HiSeq2000. Regarding the original processing steps: SOAPnuke was used to process the reads, throwing out any read that had adapters, had uncalled bases, had a mean Phred below 15, or lacked an exact constant-primer or identifier match. COPE v1.2.5 was used to merge the high-quality paired reads. Unique nucleotide sequences were defined as clonotypes and aligned to IMGT TRB V, D and J references using MiTCR v1.1. The analysis was limited to V-J combinations with a frequency above 0.0001, which together covered just over 98% of the repertoires. For each V-J combination, a TCR clonal expansion and chaos score was defined as F50 clonal expansion divided by the chaos observed in the TCRdist matrix. Features were reduced by Welch's t-statistics and random forest to over ten V-J combinations, which fed a naive Bayes classifier. Thyroid-blood repertoire similarity was quantified with the Morisita-Horn index. In-frame beta chains were kept once TCRdb had trimmed the public reads at Q25 with fastp and called clones with MiXCR. Every entry covers one CDR3 protein and lists the most common genes and DNA from its rows. The authors' filters were not applied to this entry. Across this sample there are almost 40,000 distinct CDR3 sequences, with roughly 50% seen only once. The ten largest clones represent roughly 25% of the sample.

A remark on this clonotype: Its antigen is still unknown. The junction differs from germline at one of its ends, possibly a read error.

Hyperthyroidism was considered stable if no progression to ophthalmopathy occurred within 18 months of follow-up. The hyperthyroidism patients were 18 to 65 years old and newly diagnosed, with a disease duration of less than 2 months. Patients with other autoimmune diseases, uncontrolled infections, pregnancy or lactation were excluded. Clinical symptoms, serum thyroxine, TRAb, thyroid ultrasound and orbital computed tomography formed the basis of the diagnosis. Using Ficoll-Paque density gradient centrifugation, PBMCs were isolated from 9 to 10 ml of fresh peripheral blood. Total RNA was extracted with Trizol reagent and quality-checked on an Agilent 2100 Bioanalyzer. Overall study results and their limits: Among expanded thyroid clonotypes with frequency above 0.001, most also showed up in blood, which suggests that blood repertoires may reflect the thyroid immune response. No statistical method was used to predetermine the sample size, and group allocation was not hidden from the investigators. In validation, the model predicted ophthalmopathy progression with 55% to 71% sensitivity and about 77% specificity; around twelve predicted patients were CT-confirmed with GO in a median of roughly 6.8 months. In cross-validation, the 13-signature model distinguished ophthalmopathy from stable hyperthyroidism with just over 85% sensitivity and around 81% specificity, and in the test set the corresponding values were about 80% and 75%.

The clonotype was recovered from an adult woman with stable Graves' hyperthyroidism. The rearranged chain carries TRBV7-9 and TRBJ2-2, and TRBD1 aligns with 7 junction nucleotides. Material for sequencing was peripheral blood. The nucleotide sequence is TGCGCCAGCAGCCAAGGGTCCGGGGCGACAGGGCGGAGTACCGGGGAGCTGTTTTTT. The translation is CASSQGSGATGRSTGELFF.